The clone carrying this T cell receptor (beta chain) showed up many times. This entry is derived from a study of T cells in Graves' hyperthyroidism and ophthalmopathy. From RNA transcripts, TCR beta CDR3 regions were amplified. HTBI primers drove first-round RT-PCR of the TCR CDR3. One entry per CDR3 protein, called by TCRdb with MiXCR from the multiplex PCR reads. The sample gives 560,000 or so distinct CDR3 sequences, roughly 21% of which show up once; about 50% is in the top ten. The origin of this receptor is a man between 35 and 55 years old with Graves' ophthalmopathy. The source material was blood.

In DNA form, the CDR3 reads TGTGCCAGCAGCACCCCGGGACTCCATGGAGAGCAGTACTTC. This translates into CASSTPGLHGEQYF. The rearrangement uses TRBV11-2 and TRBJ2-7; the D gene is possibly TRBD2 (6 bases). Germline lookup yields CDR1 SGHAT and CDR2 FQNNGV. CDR3 length: 14 residues. Trimming took 5 bases from V and 7 from J, leaving 18 bases between them.